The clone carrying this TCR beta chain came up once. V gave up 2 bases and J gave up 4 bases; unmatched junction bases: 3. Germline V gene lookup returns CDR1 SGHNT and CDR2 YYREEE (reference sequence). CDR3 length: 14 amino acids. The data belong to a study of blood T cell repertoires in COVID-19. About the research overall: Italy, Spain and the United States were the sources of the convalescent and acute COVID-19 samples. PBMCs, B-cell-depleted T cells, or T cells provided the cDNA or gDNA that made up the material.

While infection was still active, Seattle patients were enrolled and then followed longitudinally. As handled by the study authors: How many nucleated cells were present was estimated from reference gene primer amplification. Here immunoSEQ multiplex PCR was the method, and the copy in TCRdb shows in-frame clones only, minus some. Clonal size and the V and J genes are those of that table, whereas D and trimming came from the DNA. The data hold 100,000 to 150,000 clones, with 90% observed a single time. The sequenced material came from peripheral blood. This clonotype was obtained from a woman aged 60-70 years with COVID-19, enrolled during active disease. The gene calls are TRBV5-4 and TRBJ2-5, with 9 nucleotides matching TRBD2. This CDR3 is CASSFPSGVETQYF. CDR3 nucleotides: TGTGCCAGCAGCTTTCCTAGCGGGGTAGAGACCCAGTACTTC.